Listed below are T cell receptor beta chains from one sample, sequenced in a study of beta chain features in type 1 diabetes. Some clones are missing from TCRdb's copy, which holds only in-frame ones; the method was immunoSEQ multiplex PCR. The table lists 300,000 to 350,000 clones, roughly 9% of them singletons. The sample taken for sequencing was central memory CD4+ T cells from blood. The receptors here all came from a young man with type 1 diabetes. Both conserved end residues are part of each CDR3. Fields, in order: V gene, clone size, J gene, D gene, CDR3 DNA, CDR3 protein. The D gene is left open where the match is weak. Not all rows give a size; the values are once, few, many and, for expanded clones, a class.

>TRBV19|-|TRBJ1-6|TRBD1
TGTGCCAGTCGGGACAGCGCCCATAATTCACCCCTCCACTTT
CASRDSAHNSPLHF
>TRBV5-1|few|TRBJ1-2|-
TGCGCCAGCAGCGGGAGCAATTCACGGGGCTACACCTTC
CASSGSNSRGYTF
>TRBV19|many|TRBJ2-2|-
TGTGCCAGTACCCCCCGCAGGGGTATCAACACCGGGGAGCTGTTTTTT
CASTPRRGINTGELFF
>TRBV9|many|TRBJ2-7|TRBD2
TGTGCCAGCAGCCCCCAGACTAGCCGAGCGGGCGAGCAGTACTTC
CASSPQTSRAGEQYF
>TRBV6-5|-|TRBJ2-1|-
TGTGCCACCAGGACTCGCACCTACAATGAGCAGTTCTTC
CATRTRTYNEQFF
>TRBV13|few|TRBJ1-6|-
TGTGCCAGCAGCTTAGGGGACCGTTGGGATTCACCCCTCCACTTT
CASSLGDRWDSPLHF
>TRBV7-8|few|TRBJ2-5|-
TGTGCCAGCAGCTTGACAGATCAAGAGACCCAGTACTTC
CASSLTDQETQYF
>TRBV9|-|TRBJ1-2|-
TGTGCCAGCAGCGGGATTAACTATGGCTACACCTTC
CASSGINYGYTF
>TRBV27|many|TRBJ2-6|-
TGTGCCAGCAGCTCCGACCACTCTGGGGCCAACGTCCTGACTTTC
CASSSDHSGANVLTF
>TRBV6-5|-|TRBJ1-2|-
TGTGCCAGCAAAGGCAGGGAAAGGGATGGCTACACCTTC
CASKGRERDGYTF
>TRBV19|-|TRBJ2-1|TRBD1
TGTGCCAGTAGTATAACGGGACAGGGGCATGAGCAGTTCTTC
CASSITGQGHEQFF
>TRBV19|-|TRBJ2-1|TRBD2
TGTGCCAGTAGCTATGACCGGACTAGCGGGGACAATGAGCAGTTCTTC
CASSYDRTSGDNEQFF
>TRBV4-3|few|TRBJ2-2|TRBD2
TGCGCCAGCAGCCAAGAAGCTTGGTTCAGCGGGGGGTACACCGGGGAGCTGTTTTTT
CASSQEAWFSGGYTGELFF
>TRBV28|few|TRBJ1-1|TRBD1
TGTGCCAGCAGTTTGGGACAGGGGGCGGGTATGGCTTTCTTT
CASSLGQGAGMAFF
>TRBV5-8|few|TRBJ1-2|TRBD1
TGTGCCAGCAGCTTGGAGGGCAGGGGGTACTATGGCTACACCTTC
CASSLEGRGYYGYTF
>TRBV5-1|few|TRBJ2-6|-
TGCGCCAGCAGCCCGGGAGCGAGCTCTGGGGCCAACGTCCTGACTTTC
CASSPGASSGANVLTF
>TRBV7-9|-|TRBJ1-2|-
TGTGCCAGCAGCTTAGAGGGCGCGGCCACCTTC
CASSLEGAATF
>TRBV30|-|TRBJ2-1|TRBD2
TGTGCCTGGACCCTAGCGGGGGGCACCGAGCAGTTCTTC
CAWTLAGGTEQFF
>TRBV28|-|TRBJ2-3|-
TGTGCCAGCAGGGGGCAGGGCACAGATACGCAGTATTTT
CASRGQGTDTQYF
>TRBV25-1|few|TRBJ2-7|-
TGTGCCAGCACCGCTGCCGGGGGAACCTACGAGCAGTACTTC
CASTAAGGTYEQYF
>TRBV6-5|-|TRBJ2-4|TRBD1
TGTGCCAGCAGCCACCAGACAGGGTCCATTCAGTACTTC
CASSHQTGSIQYF
>TRBV28|many|TRBJ2-1|-
TGTGCCAGCAGTTTATCGGCCCTTAGTGAGCAGTTCTTC
CASSLSALSEQFF
>TRBV6-1|-|TRBJ2-1|-
TGTGCCAGCAGTGAAACCCTCTGGACAGACTACAATGAGCAGTTCTTC
CASSETLWTDYNEQFF
>TRBV7-9|few|TRBJ2-5|-
TGTGCCAGCAGCCCAGAATCCTGGCGGGGAGAGACCCAGTACTTC
CASSPESWRGETQYF
>TRBV5-4|-|TRBJ1-1|-
TGTGCCAGCAGCTTGGAAGCGTGGAACACTGAAGCTTTCTTT
CASSLEAWNTEAFF
>TRBV7-9|-|TRBJ1-6|TRBD1
TGTGCCAGCAGCTTAGTAACGACAGGGAGGAATTCACCCCTCCACTTT
CASSLVTTGRNSPLHF
>TRBV9|few|TRBJ2-3|TRBD2
TGTGCCAGCAGCGTAGGAAGCGGGGGGGCTCCAGATACGCAGTATTTT
CASSVGSGGAPDTQYF
>TRBV19|-|TRBJ2-5|TRBD2
TGTGCCAGTAGTACACTTAGCGGGGACCAAGAGACCCAGTACTTC
CASSTLSGDQETQYF
>TRBV4-3|-|TRBJ2-1|TRBD2
TGCGCCAGCAGCCAAGACTGGGAGACTAGCGTCGTAGAGCAGTTCTTC
CASSQDWETSVVEQFF
>TRBV4-2|few|TRBJ2-1|TRBD2
TGTGCCAGCAGCCAAGTTAGCGGGGGGACCTCCTACAATGAGCAGTTCTTC
CASSQVSGGTSYNEQFF
>TRBV11-3|-|TRBJ2-1|-
TGTGCCAGCAGCTTAGCTGTGGGGAATGAGCAGTTCTTC
CASSLAVGNEQFF
>TRBV29-1|-|TRBJ1-2|-
TGCAGCGTTGAAGATCCAGGGGCGCAGGGATATGGCTACACCTTC
CSVEDPGAQGYGYTF
>TRBV11-2|many|TRBJ2-5|-
TGTGCCAGCAGCCCAGGAGTATTGGCAGCGCAAGAGACCCAGTACTTC
CASSPGVLAAQETQYF
>TRBV2|many|TRBJ2-2|TRBD1
TGTGCCAGCAGACAGGGGGTAGTAACCGGGGAGCTGTTTTTT
CASRQGVVTGELFF
>TRBV7-6|few|TRBJ2-5|-
TGTGCCAGCGCCCCGGGGCGTGGGACGGAGACCCAGTACTTC
CASAPGRGTETQYF
>TRBV7-2|-|TRBJ2-1|TRBD2
TGTGCCAGCAGCTTATCCCCTAGCGGGCGATACAATGAGCAGTTCTTC
CASSLSPSGRYNEQFF
>TRBV29-1|-|TRBJ2-5|-
TGCAGCGTTGAAGATCTCAGGGAGATAAGGGAGACCCAGTACTTC
CSVEDLREIRETQYF
>TRBV5-6|-|TRBJ2-5|-
TGTGCCAGCAGCCCGCTGGCCAGGGCTATCCAAGAGACCCAGTACTTC
CASSPLARAIQETQYF
>TRBV7-2|few|TRBJ2-2|-
TGTGCCAGCAGCGTTCTTCGGAACACCGGGGAGCTGTTTTTT
CASSVLRNTGELFF
>TRBV2|few|TRBJ1-1|-
TGTGCCAGCAGTGGGACCTTAGCCCCGTCCGCTGAAGCTTTCTTT
CASSGTLAPSAEAFF